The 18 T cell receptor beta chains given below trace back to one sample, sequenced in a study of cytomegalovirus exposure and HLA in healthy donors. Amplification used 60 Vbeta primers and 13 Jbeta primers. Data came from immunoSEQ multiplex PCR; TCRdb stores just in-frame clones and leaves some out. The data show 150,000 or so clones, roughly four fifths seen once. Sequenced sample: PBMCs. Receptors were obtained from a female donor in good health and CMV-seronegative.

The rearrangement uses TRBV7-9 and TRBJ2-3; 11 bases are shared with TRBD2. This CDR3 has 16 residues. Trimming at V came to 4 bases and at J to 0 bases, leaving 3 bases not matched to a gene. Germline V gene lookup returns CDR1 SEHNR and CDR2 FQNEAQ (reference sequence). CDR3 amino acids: CASSSRLAGSTDTQYF. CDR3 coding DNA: TGTGCCAGCAGCTCCCGACTAGCGGGGAGCACAGATACGCAGTATTTT. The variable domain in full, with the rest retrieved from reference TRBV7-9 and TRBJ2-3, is DTGVSQNPRHKITKRGQNVTFRCDPISEHNRLYWYRQTLGQGPEFLTYFQNEAQLEKSRLLSDRFSAERPKGSFSTLEIQRTEQGDSAMYLCASSSRLAGSTDTQYFGPGTRLTVL.

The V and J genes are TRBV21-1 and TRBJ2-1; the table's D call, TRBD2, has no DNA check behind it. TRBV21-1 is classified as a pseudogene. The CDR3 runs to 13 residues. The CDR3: CASTTLAGDEQFF. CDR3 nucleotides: TGTGCCAGCACTACACTAGCGGGAGATGAGCAGTTCTTC.

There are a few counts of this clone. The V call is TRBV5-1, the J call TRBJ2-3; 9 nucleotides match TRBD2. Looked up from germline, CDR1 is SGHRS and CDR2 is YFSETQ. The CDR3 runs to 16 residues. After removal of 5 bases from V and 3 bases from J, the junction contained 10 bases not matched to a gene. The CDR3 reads CASRLGGGEETDTQYF. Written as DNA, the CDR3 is TGCGCCAGCAGGCTCGGCGGGGGGGAGGAGACAGATACGCAGTATTTT. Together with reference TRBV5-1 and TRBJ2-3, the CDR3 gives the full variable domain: KAGVTQTPRYLIKTRGQQVTLSCSPISGHRSVSWYQQTPGQGLQFLFEYFSETQRNKGNFPGRFSGRQFSNSRSEMNVSTLELGDSALYLCASRLGGGEETDTQYFGPGTRLTVL.

The CDR3, as DNA: TGCGCCAGCAGCTTGGAGTCCCAGGCCCCTGGGGCCAACGTCCTGACTTTC. Protein: CASSLESQAPGANVLTF. The V gene is TRBV5-1, the J gene TRBJ2-6, with D unclear. This CDR3 contains 17 residues. V was pared by 0 bases and J by 2 bases, with 12 bases between. CDR1 SGHRS and CDR2 YFSETQ come from the germline V gene.

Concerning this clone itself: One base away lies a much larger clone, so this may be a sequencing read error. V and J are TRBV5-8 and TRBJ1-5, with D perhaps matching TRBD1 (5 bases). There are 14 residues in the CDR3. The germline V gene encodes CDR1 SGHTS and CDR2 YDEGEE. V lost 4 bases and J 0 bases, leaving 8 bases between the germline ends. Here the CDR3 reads CASSPGDSNQPQHF. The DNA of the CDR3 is TGTGCCAGCAGCCCGGGGGATAGCAATCAGCCCCAGCATTTT.

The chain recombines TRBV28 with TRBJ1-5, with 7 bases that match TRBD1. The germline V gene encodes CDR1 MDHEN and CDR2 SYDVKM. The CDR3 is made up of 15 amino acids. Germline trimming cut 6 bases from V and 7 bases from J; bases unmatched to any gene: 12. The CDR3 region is CASSRTGTVDQPQHF. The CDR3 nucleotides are TGTGCCAGCAGCCGCACCGGGACAGTGGACCAGCCCCAGCATTTT.

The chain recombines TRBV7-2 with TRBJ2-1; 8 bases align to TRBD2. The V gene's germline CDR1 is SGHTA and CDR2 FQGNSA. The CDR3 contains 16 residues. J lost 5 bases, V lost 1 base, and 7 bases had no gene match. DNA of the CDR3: TGTGCCAGCAGCTTAGAGGCGGGGGGCGGAAACAATGAGCAGTTCTTC. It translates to CASSLEAGGGNNEQFF.

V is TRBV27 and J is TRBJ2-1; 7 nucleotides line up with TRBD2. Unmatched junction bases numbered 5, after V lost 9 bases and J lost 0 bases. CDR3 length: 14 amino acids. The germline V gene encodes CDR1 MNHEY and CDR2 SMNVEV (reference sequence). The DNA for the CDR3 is TGTGCCAGTGGAACTAGCGACTCCTACAATGAGCAGTTCTTC. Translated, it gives CASGTSDSYNEQFF.

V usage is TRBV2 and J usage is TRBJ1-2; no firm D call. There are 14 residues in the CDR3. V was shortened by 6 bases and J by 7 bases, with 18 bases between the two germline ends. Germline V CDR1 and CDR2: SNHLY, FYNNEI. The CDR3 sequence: CASSYGPGRTGYTF. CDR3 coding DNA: TGTGCCAGCAGCTACGGCCCGGGGAGGACTGGCTACACCTTC.

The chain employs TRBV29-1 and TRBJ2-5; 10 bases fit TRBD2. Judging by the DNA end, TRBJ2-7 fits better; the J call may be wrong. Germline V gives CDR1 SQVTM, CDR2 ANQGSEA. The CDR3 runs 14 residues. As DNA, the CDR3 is TGCAGCGTTGGAACTAGCGGGGCATCCTACGAGCAGTACTTC. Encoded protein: CSVGTSGASYEQYF.

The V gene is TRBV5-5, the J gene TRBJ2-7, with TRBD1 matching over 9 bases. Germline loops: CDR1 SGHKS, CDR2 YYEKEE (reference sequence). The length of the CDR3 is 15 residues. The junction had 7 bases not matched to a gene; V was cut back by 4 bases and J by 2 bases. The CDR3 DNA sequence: TGTGCCAGCAGCCAACGGACAGGGGTCCCCTACGAGCAGTACTTC. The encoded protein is CASSQRTGVPYEQYF.

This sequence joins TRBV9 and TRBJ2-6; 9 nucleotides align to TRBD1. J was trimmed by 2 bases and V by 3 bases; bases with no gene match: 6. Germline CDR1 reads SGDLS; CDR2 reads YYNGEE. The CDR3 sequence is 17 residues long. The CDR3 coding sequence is TGTGCCAGCAGCGGGGGGTGGGACAGGGCTGGGGCCAACGTCCTGACTTTC. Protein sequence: CASSGGWDRAGANVLTF.

The CDR3 reads CSVEASENQRGYEQYF. Written as DNA, the CDR3 is TGCAGCGTTGAGGCTAGCGAGAACCAAAGGGGCTACGAGCAGTACTTC. V is TRBV29-1 and J is TRBJ2-7; TRBD2 is a possible D gene (6 bases). Germline lookup yields CDR1 SQVTM and CDR2 ANQGSEA. The V and J ends lost 3 bases and 3 bases respectively, with 21 bases between them. The CDR3 is 16 residues long.

CDR3 protein: CASSASGGETQYF. The CDR3 nucleotides read TGTGCCAGCAGCGCAAGCGGTGGGGAGACCCAGTACTTC. The chain joins TRBV9 to TRBJ2-5, with a weak D call TRBD2 (5 bases). The germline V gene encodes CDR1 SGDLS and CDR2 YYNGEE. V lost 3 bases to trimming and J lost 5 bases, with 11 bases between them. CDR3 length: 13 amino acids. Supplemented by reference TRBV9 and TRBJ2-5, the full variable domain reads DSGVTQTPKHLITATGQRVTLRCSPRSGDLSVYWYQQSLDQGLQFLIQYYNGEERAKGNILERFSAQQFPDLHSELNLSSLELGDSALYFCASSASGGETQYFGPGTRLLVL.

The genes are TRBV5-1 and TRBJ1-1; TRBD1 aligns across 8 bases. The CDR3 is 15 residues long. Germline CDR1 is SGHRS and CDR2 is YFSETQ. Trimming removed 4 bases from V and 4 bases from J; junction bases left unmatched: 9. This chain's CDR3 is CASSLPGTGVTEAFF. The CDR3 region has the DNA TGCGCCAGCAGCCTCCCCGGGACAGGAGTCACTGAAGCTTTCTTT.

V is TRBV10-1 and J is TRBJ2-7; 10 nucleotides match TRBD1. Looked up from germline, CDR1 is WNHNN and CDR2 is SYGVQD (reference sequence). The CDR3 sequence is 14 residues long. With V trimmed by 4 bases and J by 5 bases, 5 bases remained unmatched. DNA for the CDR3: TGCGCCAGCAGTGGTGGACAGGGGGTCCACGAGCAGTACTTC. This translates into CASSGGQGVHEQYF.

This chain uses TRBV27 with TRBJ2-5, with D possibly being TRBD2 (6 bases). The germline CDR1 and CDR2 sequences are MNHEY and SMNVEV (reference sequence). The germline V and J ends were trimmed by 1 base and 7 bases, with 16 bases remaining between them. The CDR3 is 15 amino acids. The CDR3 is CASSLWGGAGGTQYF. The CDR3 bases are TGTGCCAGCAGTTTATGGGGCGGGGCCGGAGGGACCCAGTACTTC.

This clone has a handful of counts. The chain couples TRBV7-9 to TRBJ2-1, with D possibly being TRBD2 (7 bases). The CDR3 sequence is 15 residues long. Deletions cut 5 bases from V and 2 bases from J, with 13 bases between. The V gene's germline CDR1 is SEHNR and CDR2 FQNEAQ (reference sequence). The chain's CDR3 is CASSPGGAAYNEQFF. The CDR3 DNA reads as TGTGCCAGCAGCCCTGGGGGGGCGGCCTACAATGAGCAGTTCTTC.